Each of the 2 T cell receptor beta chains below was sequenced from the same sample in a study of cytomegalovirus exposure and HLA in healthy donors. This PCR relied on a set of 60 Vbeta primers and 13 Jbeta primers. Clones were read by immunoSEQ multiplex PCR, and TCRdb kept only the in-frame ones, dropping some. The profile covers around 140,000 clones, with about three quarters appearing a single time and over 4% taken by the ten largest. Sequenced material: PBMCs. The source of these receptors is a man aged 50 to 60 in good health and CMV-seropositive.

The genes are TRBV9 and TRBJ1-6, with D hard to call. Trimming took off 3 bases at V and 13 bases at J, with 17 bases between the two ends. Looked up from germline, CDR1 is SGDLS and CDR2 is YYNGEE. The CDR3 covers 14 residues. DNA for the CDR3: TGTGCCAGCAGCGCCGAGCTGACTCTTAGGCCCCTCCACTTT. It is translated as CASSAELTLRPLHF.

The J gene is TRBJ1-6, the V gene TRBV27; D unresolved. Germline CDR1 is MNHEY and CDR2 is SMNVEV (reference sequence). The CDR3 spans 13 residues. The V and J ends lost 0 bases and 10 bases respectively, with 7 bases between them. The DNA for the CDR3 is TGTGCCAGCAGTTTATCAAGAGGCTCACCCCTCCACTTT. Protein product: CASSLSRGSPLHF.